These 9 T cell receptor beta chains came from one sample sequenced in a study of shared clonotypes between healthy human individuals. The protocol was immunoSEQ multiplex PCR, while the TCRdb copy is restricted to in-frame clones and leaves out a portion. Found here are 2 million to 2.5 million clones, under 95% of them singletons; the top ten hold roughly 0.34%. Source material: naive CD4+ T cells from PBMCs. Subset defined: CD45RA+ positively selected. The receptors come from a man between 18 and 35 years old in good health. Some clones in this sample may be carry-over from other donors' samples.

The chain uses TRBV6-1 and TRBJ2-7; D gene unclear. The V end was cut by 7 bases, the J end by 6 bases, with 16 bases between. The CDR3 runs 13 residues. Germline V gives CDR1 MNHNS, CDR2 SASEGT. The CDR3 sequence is CASIPHPLVEQYF. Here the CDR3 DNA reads TGTGCCAGCATTCCCCATCCCCTGGTCGAGCAGTACTTC.

CDR3: CASSPLGQGSTEAFF. CDR3 DNA sequence: TGTGCCAGCAGTCCTCTAGGACAGGGAAGCACTGAAGCTTTCTTT. J is TRBJ1-1 and V is TRBV27; 8 bases line up with TRBD1. The germline gives CDR1 MNHEY, CDR2 SMNVEV (reference sequence). The CDR3 extends over 15 amino acids. The ends lost 5 bases at V and 4 bases at J; junction bases unmatched: 9.

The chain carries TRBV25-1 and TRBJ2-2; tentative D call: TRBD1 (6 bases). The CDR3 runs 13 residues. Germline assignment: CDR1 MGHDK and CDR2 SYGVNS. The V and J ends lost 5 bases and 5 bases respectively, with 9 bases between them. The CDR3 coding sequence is TGTGCCAGCAGTAGGGACACTACCGGGGAGCTGTTTTTT. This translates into CASSRDTTGELFF. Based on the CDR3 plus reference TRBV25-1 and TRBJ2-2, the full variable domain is EADIYQTPRYLVIGTGKKITLECSQTMGHDKMYWYQQDPGMELHLIHYSYGVNSTEKGDLSSESTVSRIRTEHFPLTLESARPSHTSQYLCASSRDTTGELFFGEGSRLTVL.

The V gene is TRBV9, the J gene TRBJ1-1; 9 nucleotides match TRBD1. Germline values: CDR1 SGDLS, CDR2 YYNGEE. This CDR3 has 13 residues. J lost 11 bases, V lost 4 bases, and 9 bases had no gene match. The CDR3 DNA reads TGTGCCAGCAGCACCCGGACAGGGGATGCGGCTTTCTTT. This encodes CASSTRTGDAAFF.

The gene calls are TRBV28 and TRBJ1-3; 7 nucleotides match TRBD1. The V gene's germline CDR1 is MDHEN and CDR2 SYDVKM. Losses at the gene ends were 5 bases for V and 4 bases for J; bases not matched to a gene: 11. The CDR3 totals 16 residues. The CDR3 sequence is CASSVQQGFSGNTIYF. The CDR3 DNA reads TGTGCCAGCAGTGTACAACAGGGGTTTTCCGGAAACACCATATATTTT. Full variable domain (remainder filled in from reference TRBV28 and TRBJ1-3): DVKVTQSSRYLVKRTGEKVFLECVQDMDHENMFWYRQDPGLGLRLIYFSYDVKMKEKGDIPEGYSVSREKKERFSLILESASTNQTSMYLCASSVQQGFSGNTIYFGEGSWLTVV.

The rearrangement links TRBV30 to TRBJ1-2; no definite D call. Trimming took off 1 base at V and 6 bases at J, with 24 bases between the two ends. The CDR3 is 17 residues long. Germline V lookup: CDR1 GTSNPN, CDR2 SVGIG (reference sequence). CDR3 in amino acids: CAWSDGSTPYGYDGYTF. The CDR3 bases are TGTGCCTGGAGTGACGGTTCGACGCCTTATGGGTATGATGGCTACACCTTC. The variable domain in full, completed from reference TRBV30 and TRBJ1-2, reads SQTIHQWPATLVQPVGSPLSLECTVEGTSNPNLYWYRQAAGRGLQLLFYSVGIGQISSEVPQNLSASRPQDRQFILSSKKLLLSDSGFYLCAWSDGSTPYGYDGYTFGSGTRLTVV.

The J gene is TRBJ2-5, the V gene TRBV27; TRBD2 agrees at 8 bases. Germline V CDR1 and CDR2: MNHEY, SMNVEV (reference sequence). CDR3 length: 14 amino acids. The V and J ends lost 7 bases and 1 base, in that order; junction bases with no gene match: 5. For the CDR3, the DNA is TGTGCCAGCAACCGGGGGGGCGCCCAAGAGACCCAGTACTTC. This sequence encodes CASNRGGAQETQYF.

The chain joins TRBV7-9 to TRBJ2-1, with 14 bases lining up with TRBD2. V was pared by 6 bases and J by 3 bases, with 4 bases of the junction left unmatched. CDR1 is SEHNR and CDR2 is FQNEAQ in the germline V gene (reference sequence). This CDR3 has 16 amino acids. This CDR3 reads CASRRLAGGIYNEQFF. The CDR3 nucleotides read TGTGCCAGCAGGAGACTAGCGGGAGGGATCTACAATGAGCAGTTCTTC.

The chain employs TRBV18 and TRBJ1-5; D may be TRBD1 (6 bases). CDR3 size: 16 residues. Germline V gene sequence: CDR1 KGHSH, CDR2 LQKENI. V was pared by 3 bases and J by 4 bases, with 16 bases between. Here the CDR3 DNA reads TGTGCCAGCTCACCGGGGCAACAGGGAGCAAATCAGCCCCAGCATTTT. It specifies CASSPGQQGANQPQHF.